This T cell receptor (beta chain) is from a study of long-term antiretroviral therapy in people with HIV. As for the study in general: Samples collected earliest predate the 2015 immediate-ART recommendation by about a decade.

Findings and limits, study-wide: Controls exceeded HIV repertoires in CDR3 length range. In samples taken after ART, diversity increased but remained below transplant donor control levels.

Investigators performed immunoSEQ version v3.0 at survey level. Sequenced by immunoSEQ multiplex PCR; TCRdb stores in-frame clones only, minus some. The repertoire holds about 16,000 clones, with approximately 86% as singletons. Germline V lookup: CDR1 KGHSH, CDR2 LQKENI. J gave up 9 bases and V 3 bases, and 16 bases lay outside the gene matches. This CDR3 region has 17 residues. Every specimen provided roughly 0.95-11 million cryopreserved PBMC before DNA extraction took place. For this clone: Antigen specificity is unknown.

The TCR originated in a woman aged 25 to 39 with HIV. The material was unsorted PBMCs, obtained more than 2.2 years before starting antiretroviral therapy. The rearrangement links TRBV18 to TRBJ2-1; 8 nucleotides agree with TRBD2. CDR3 amino acids: CASSPQSGERGRIEQFF. The CDR3 bases are TGTGCCAGCTCACCCCAGAGTGGGGAGCGGGGGAGGATTGAGCAGTTCTTC.